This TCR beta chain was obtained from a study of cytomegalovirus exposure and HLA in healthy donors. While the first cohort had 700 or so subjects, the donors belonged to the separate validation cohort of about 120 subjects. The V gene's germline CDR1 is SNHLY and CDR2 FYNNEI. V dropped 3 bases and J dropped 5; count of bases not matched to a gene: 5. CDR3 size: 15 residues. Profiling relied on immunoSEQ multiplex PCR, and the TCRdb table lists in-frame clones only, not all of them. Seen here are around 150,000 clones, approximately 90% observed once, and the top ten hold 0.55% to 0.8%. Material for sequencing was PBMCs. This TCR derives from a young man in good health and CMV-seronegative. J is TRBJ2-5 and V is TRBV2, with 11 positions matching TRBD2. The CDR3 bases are TGTGCCAGCAGTGAGTTTCTAGCGGGAGGTGAGACCCAGTACTTC. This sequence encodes CASSEFLAGGETQYF.